Following are 22 T cell receptor beta chains from one sample sequenced in a study of post-analysis software for immune sequencing data. Study-level findings and limits: Controls showed lower frequencies than patients for four to six TRBV segments, and TRBV5-6, TRBV5-1 and TRBV20-1 were among these.

Tagging with unique molecular identifiers was a feature of the TCR beta cDNA libraries. MiXCR was run by TCRdb on the PCR reads, yielding one entry per CDR3 protein. The table has more than 500,000 distinct CDR3 sequences, around 31% seen once. These receptors lack a known antigen. Sequencing used blood. All receptors derive from a girl aged 2-17 years with multiple sclerosis.

In DNA, the CDR3 is TGTGCCAGCAGCAAACGTGGGTTAGGGCGGACTGAAGCTTTCTTT. The encoded protein is CASSKRGLGRTEAFF. The chain employs TRBV11-2 and TRBJ1-1; D is unclear. The length of the CDR3 is 15 residues. The germline gives CDR1 SGHAT, CDR2 FQNNGV. The V gene lost 5 bases and the J gene lost 5 bases, with 18 bases spanning the gap.

The rearrangement joins TRBV6-1 to TRBJ2-1, with 7 bases identical to TRBD2. Germline V gene sequence: CDR1 MNHNS, CDR2 SASEGT. J gave up 8 bases and V 2 bases, and 3 bases lay outside the gene matches. The CDR3 contains 13 residues. CDR3 bases: TGTGCCAGCAGTGAAACGGGGGGAGATGAGCAGTTCTTC. It translates to CASSETGGDEQFF.

V usage is TRBV27 and J usage is TRBJ1-1, with a tentative D call TRBD1 (5 bases). In germline, CDR1 is MNHEY, CDR2 SMNVEV (reference sequence). This CDR3 has 15 residues. V lost 6 bases and J lost 0, with 14 bases in between. The chain's CDR3 is CASRTRGGMNTEAFF. The CDR3 nucleotides read TGTGCCAGCAGAACCCGTGGGGGGATGAACACTGAAGCTTTCTTT.

This clonotype was observed a handful of times. The CDR3 DNA sequence: TGTGCCAGCAGCTTAGCGGCGGAAGAGGGTGAGCAGTTCTTC. Protein sequence: CASSLAAEEGEQFF. V gene TRBV7-9 combines with J gene TRBJ2-1; weak D call: TRBD2 (5 bases). The CDR3 is 14 amino acids. Per germline, CDR1 SEHNR and CDR2 FQNEAQ (reference sequence). The V end lost 0 bases, the J end lost 9 bases, and 12 bases lay between the germline ends.

The CDR3 is CASSEDRRSDEQFF. CDR3 DNA sequence: TGTGCCAGCAGTGAAGATCGAAGGAGCGATGAGCAGTTCTTC. The rearrangement joins TRBV2 to TRBJ2-1; D call uncertain. CDR3 length equals 14 residues. CDR1 and CDR2 (germline): SNHLY, FYNNEI. V shed 1 base and J shed 8 bases, with 12 bases lying between them. Full variable domain (missing parts from reference TRBV2 and TRBJ2-1): EPEVTQTPSHQVTQMGQEVILRCVPISNHLYFYWYRQILGQKVEFLVSFYNNEISEKSEIFDDQFSVERPDGSNFTLKIRSTKLEDSAMYFCASSEDRRSDEQFFGPGTRLTVL.

The chain links TRBV7-9 to TRBJ1-2; D unresolved. Between the trimmed V and J ends, which lost 3 bases and 4 bases, there was a span of 15 bases. CDR1 is SEHNR and CDR2 is FQNEAQ in the germline V gene (reference sequence). The CDR3 is 15 residues long. In nucleotides, the CDR3 is TGTGCCAGCAGCTTTTTAACGAGGCTGGGCTATGGCTACACCTTC. The encoded protein is CASSFLTRLGYGYTF.

V is TRBV28 and J is TRBJ2-1; D is perhaps TRBD1 or TRBD2 (5 bases each). Germline V gene lookup returns CDR1 MDHEN and CDR2 SYDVKM. Trimming cost V 7 bases and J 7 bases, with 11 bases left between them. The CDR3 is 12 amino acids. CDR3 bases: TGTGCCAGCACGGGACGTAAAAATGAGCAGTTCTTC. As protein: CASTGRKNEQFF.

The chain carries TRBV28 and TRBJ2-1; D remains unclear. The CDR3 has 15 amino acids. Trimming left V 2 bases short and J 7 bases short, with 15 bases between. CDR1 is MDHEN and CDR2 is SYDVKM in the germline V gene. This CDR3 reads CASSLLAVTVNEQFF. The DNA for the CDR3 is TGTGCCAGCAGTTTACTGGCGGTGACTGTGAATGAGCAGTTCTTC.

This clonotype was picked up a small number of times. The rearrangement joins TRBV5-1 to TRBJ2-1; D perhaps matches TRBD2 (7 bases). With 0 bases removed from V and 5 bases from J, the gap between germline ends came to 12 bases. CDR3 length equals 15 residues. Looked up from germline, CDR1 is SGHRS and CDR2 is YFSETQ. The CDR3 region has the DNA TGCGCCAGCAGCTTGGACGGGGGGCAAAACAATGAGCAGTTCTTC. Translating gives CASSLDGGQNNEQFF.

This clonotype has only a few counts. The chain combines TRBV20-1 with TRBJ1-2; TRBD1 matches at 12 bases. There are 16 residues in the CDR3. The germline CDR1 and CDR2 sequences are DFQATT and SNEGSKA (reference sequence). The ends lost 6 bases at V and 8 bases at J; junction bases unmatched: 16. CDR3 DNA sequence: TGCAGTGCCCCGACCGGGACAGGGGGCGCTCCCCGGGGCTACACCTTC. This encodes CSAPTGTGGAPRGYTF.

The V call is TRBV6-5, the J call TRBJ2-5, with TRBD2 identical over 12 bases. Trimming cost V 0 bases and J 4 bases; bases outside gene matches: 3. CDR1 MNHEY and CDR2 SVGAGI come from the germline V gene. The CDR3 covers 16 residues. CDR3 DNA: TGTGCCAGCAGTTACTCGGCTAGCGGGGGGGCAGAGACCCAGTACTTC. Translating gives CASSYSASGGAETQYF.

The chain has TRBV5-6 and TRBJ2-7; TRBD1 or TRBD2 may be the D gene (6 bases each). Germline V gives CDR1 SGHDT, CDR2 YYEEEE. V was cut by 4 bases and J by 2 bases, with 16 bases left in between. There are 15 residues in the CDR3. The CDR3: CASSLYGGLTYEQYF. CDR3 in DNA: TGTGCCAGCAGCCTCTATGGGGGGCTGACCTACGAGCAGTACTTC. The full variable domain, its missing parts supplied by reference TRBV5-6 and TRBJ2-7, is DAGVTQSPTHLIKTRGQQVTLRCSPKSGHDTVSWYQQALGQGPQFIFQYYEEEERQRGNFPDRFSGHQFPNYSSELNVNALLLGDSALYLCASSLYGGLTYEQYFGPGTRLTVT.

The rearrangement uses TRBV20-1 and TRBJ1-1; 7 bases line up with TRBD1. The ends lost 6 bases at V and 4 bases at J; junction bases unmatched: 11. CDR1 and CDR2 (germline): DFQATT, SNEGSKA (reference sequence). The CDR3 extends over 14 amino acids. The CDR3 DNA is TGCAGTGCGAGAAGATTCAGGGGGGTCACTGAAGCTTTCTTT. Protein product: CSARRFRGVTEAFF.

This chain uses TRBV5-1 with TRBJ2-7; maybe TRBD2 (5 bases). The J call is uncertain, as TRBJ2-5 better fits the DNA end. The CDR3 length is 13 residues. Germline V gene data show CDR1 as SGHRS and CDR2 as YFSETQ. The CDR3 sequence: CASSLALDETQYF. In DNA, the CDR3 is TGCGCCAGCAGCTTGGCACTAGACGAGACCCAGTACTTC.

This clonotype has ten or more counts. The chain combines TRBV9 with TRBJ2-1; TRBD2 aligns across 8 bases. The length of the CDR3 is 14 residues. Germline V gene data show CDR1 as SGDLS and CDR2 as YYNGEE. V lost 2 bases to trimming and J lost 6 bases; unmatched junction nucleotides: 4. The CDR3, as DNA: TGTGCCAGCAGCGTCAGGCTAGCGGGCAATGAGCAGTTCTTC. Translating gives CASSVRLAGNEQFF. The full variable domain, in which reference TRBV9 and TRBJ2-1 provide the parts outside the CDR3, is DSGVTQTPKHLITATGQRVTLRCSPRSGDLSVYWYQQSLDQGLQFLIQYYNGEERAKGNILERFSAQQFPDLHSELNLSSLELGDSALYFCASSVRLAGNEQFFGPGTRLTVL.

This clonotype has more than one count but fewer than ten. This sequence joins TRBV10-3 and TRBJ2-2; the match to TRBD2 covers 7 bases. This CDR3 is built from 16 residues. Germline V gene sequence: CDR1 ENHRY, CDR2 SYGVKD. The ends lost 0 bases at V and 1 base at J; junction bases unmatched: 2. CDR3 amino acids: CAISESRERNTGELFF. The CDR3 bases are TGTGCCATCAGTGAGTCGCGGGAGAGGAACACCGGGGAGCTGTTTTTT.

The chain is built from TRBV15 and TRBJ2-4; either TRBD1 or TRBD2 may supply D (5 bases each). The germline V gene encodes CDR1 LNHNV and CDR2 YYDKDF (reference sequence). Trimming left V 8 bases short and J 8 bases short, with 19 bases between. The CDR3 consists of 14 residues. DNA for the CDR3: TGTGCCACCGCCTTAGGGGACCCGTCGGACATTCAGTACTTC. This codes for CATALGDPSDIQYF.

V usage is TRBV19 and J usage is TRBJ2-3; D is undetermined. V was clipped by 2 bases and J by 5 bases, with 14 bases between them. The CDR3 runs 15 residues. CDR1 is LNHDA, CDR2 SQIVND, per germline (reference sequence). In DNA, the CDR3 is TGTGCCAGTAGTATACAATGGGTAGAAGGAGATACGCAGTATTTT. This gives the protein CASSIQWVEGDTQYF. Filled out from reference TRBV19 and TRBJ2-3, the complete variable domain reads DGGITQSPKYLFRKEGQNVTLSCEQNLNHDAMYWYRQDPGQGLRLIYYSQIVNDFQKGDIAEGYSVSREKKESFPLTVTSAQKNPTAFYLCASSIQWVEGDTQYFGPGTRLTVL.

The rearrangement uses TRBV10-3 and TRBJ1-2; D uncertain. The CDR3 runs 15 residues. Trimming pared 1 base from V and 8 bases from J, leaving 17 bases between. Germline CDR1 reads ENHRY; CDR2 reads SYGVKD. CDR3 DNA: TGTGCCATCAGTGAGTTCCGAACAAGGGTCTTGGGCTACACCTTC. It translates to CAISEFRTRVLGYTF.

This clonotype has just a few counts. The V call is TRBV20-1, the J call TRBJ2-5; D remains unclear. V lost 4 bases and J lost 5, with 11 bases in between. From germline, CDR1 is DFQATT and CDR2 SNEGSKA (reference sequence). The CDR3 loop spans 12 amino acids. CDR3 bases: TGCAGTGCTACGCGGTGGGCCGAGACCCAGTACTTC. Protein product: CSATRWAETQYF.

This clonotype was detected only a few times. The chain couples TRBV25-1 to TRBJ2-3; unclear D gene. V lost 8 bases to trimming and J lost 6 bases, with 12 bases between them. CDR1 MGHDK and CDR2 SYGVNS come from the germline V gene. This CDR3 has 12 amino acids. This chain's CDR3 is CASGESRDTQYF. CDR3 in DNA: TGTGCCAGCGGAGAAAGTAGGGATACGCAGTATTTT.

This clonotype was recorded once. This sequence joins TRBV7-2 and TRBJ2-1; 16 positions agree with TRBD2. Looked up from germline, CDR1 is SGHTA and CDR2 is FQGNSA. This CDR3 contains 16 residues. Germline trimming cut 5 bases from V and 10 bases from J; bases unmatched to any gene: 8. The CDR3: CASSLRGGLAGGEQFF. The CDR3 DNA reads as TGTGCCAGCAGCCTGCGAGGGGGACTAGCGGGGGGGGAGCAGTTCTTC. Together with reference TRBV7-2 and TRBJ2-1, the CDR3 gives the full variable domain: GAGVSQSPSNKVTEKGKDVELRCDPISGHTALYWYRQSLGQGLEFLIYFQGNSAPDKSGLPSDRFSAERTGGSVSTLTIQRTQQEDSAVYLCASSLRGGLAGGEQFFGPGTRLTVL.